This entry describes one T cell receptor (beta chain). Its specific antigen is unknown. No per-base quality is available; no much larger clone lies one base away. This sample is drawn from a study of PD-1 blockade in mismatch repair-deficient tumors (dated by TCRdb to the late 2010s). Background on the whole study: Between late 2013 and 2016, 86 consecutive patients with about 12 mismatch repair-deficient cancer types, all previously treated and progressing, were enrolled in the trial. Tumor-associated T cell clones were tracked in the peripheral blood of patients responding to PD-1 blockade by deep sequencing of TCR CDR3 regions. Findings and caveats that apply to the study as a whole: Clones residing in the tumor, which were often undetectable in blood before treatment, expanded quickly after pembrolizumab and then contracted, generally before radiologic responses.

The CDR3 has 13 amino acids, counting the end cysteine and phenylalanine. The CDR3 DNA has 39 bases and is translated from base 1. V lost 3 bases and J lost 4 bases; the stretch between them is 8 bases long. In the germline V gene (reference sequence), CDR1 corresponds to SEHNR and CDR2 to FQNEAQ. For every enrolled patient, mismatch repair deficiency was confirmed by either polymerase chain reaction or immunohistochemistry. TCR sequencing was carried out for a few patients who responded to pembrolizumab therapy. The phase II trial prospectively tested pembrolizumab PD-1 blockade in advanced mismatch repair-deficient cancers regardless of tissue of origin. Peripheral blood T cell samples were collected serially, before PD-1 blockade began and at several time points afterward. Blood sampling times were expressed in weeks after the first pembrolizumab dose. The library was produced with the immunoSEQ multiplex PCR assay. The immuneACCESS repertoire file appears here via TCRdb, limited to in-frame rearrangements. These files lack a portion of the clones; in checked studies, under half of the deficit traces to unresolved V genes, and the cause of the others is not known. The sample table holds 100,000 to 150,000 clones, of which roughly 86% were seen once. In total, the top ten clones hold 13% of the sample.

This material consisted of peripheral blood, taken 44 weeks after starting pembrolizumab. This clonotype originated in an adult with mismatch repair-deficient cancer. The chain uses TRBV7-9 and TRBJ2-3; the D segment might be TRBD1 or TRBD2, since each matches 5 bases. CDR3 region: CASSFSGPDTQYF. The DNA sequence follows: TGTGCCAGCAGCTTTTCGGGGCCAGATACGCAGTATTTT. With the rest looked up from the reference TRBV7-9 and TRBJ2-3 genes rather than sequenced, the full variable domain is DTGVSQNPRHKITKRGQNVTFRCDPISEHNRLYWYRQTLGQGPEFLTYFQNEAQLEKSRLLSDRFSAERPKGSFSTLEIQRTEQGDSAMYLCASSFSGPDTQYFGPGTRLTVL.